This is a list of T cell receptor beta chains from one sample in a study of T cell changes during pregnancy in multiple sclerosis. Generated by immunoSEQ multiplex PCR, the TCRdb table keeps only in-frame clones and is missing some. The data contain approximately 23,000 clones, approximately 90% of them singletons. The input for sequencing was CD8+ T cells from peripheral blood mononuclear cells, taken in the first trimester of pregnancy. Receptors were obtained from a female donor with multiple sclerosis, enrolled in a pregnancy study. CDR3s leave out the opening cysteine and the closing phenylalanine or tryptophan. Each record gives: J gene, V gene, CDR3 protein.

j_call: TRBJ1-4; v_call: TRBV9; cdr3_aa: ASSGGAAGGLNEKLF
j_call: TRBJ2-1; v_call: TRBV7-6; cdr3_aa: ASSFAEGPAEQF
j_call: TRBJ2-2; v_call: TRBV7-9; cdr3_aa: ASSLAGRRATGELF
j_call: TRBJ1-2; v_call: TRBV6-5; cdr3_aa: ASSSLAEDYGYT
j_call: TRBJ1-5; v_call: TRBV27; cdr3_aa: ASSLTGGSQPQH
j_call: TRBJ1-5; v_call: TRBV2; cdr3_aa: ASSDSGTGRSNQPQH
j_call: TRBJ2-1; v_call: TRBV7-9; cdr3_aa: ASSQTSGEQF
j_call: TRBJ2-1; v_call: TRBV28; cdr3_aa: ASSLGEGRANEQF
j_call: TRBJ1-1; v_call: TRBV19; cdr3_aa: ASSIPQGTQAF
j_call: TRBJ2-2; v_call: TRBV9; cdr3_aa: ASSVAGVDTGELF
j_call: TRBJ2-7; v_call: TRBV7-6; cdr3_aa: ASSPSGKPYEQY
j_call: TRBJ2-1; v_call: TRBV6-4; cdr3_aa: ASSEEGEGYNEQF
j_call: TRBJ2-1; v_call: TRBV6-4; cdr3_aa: ASSEDGQAEQF
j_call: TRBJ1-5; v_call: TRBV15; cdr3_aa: ATSKPGQAEPQH
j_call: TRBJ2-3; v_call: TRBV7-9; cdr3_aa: ASSPQRDFRTDTQY
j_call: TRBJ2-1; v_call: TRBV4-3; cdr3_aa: ASSQDRLAGAYEQF
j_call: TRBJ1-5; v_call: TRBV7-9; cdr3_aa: ASSSTRDGGDDQPQH
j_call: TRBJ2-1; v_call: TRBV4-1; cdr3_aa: ASSQDLIRLAGGKNEQF
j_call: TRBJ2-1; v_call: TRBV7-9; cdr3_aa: ASSLAGDNEQF
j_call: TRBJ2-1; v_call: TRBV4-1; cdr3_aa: ASSQKTLSGTYSYNEQF
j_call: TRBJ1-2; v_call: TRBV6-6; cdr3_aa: ASSYSEGPPEDGYT
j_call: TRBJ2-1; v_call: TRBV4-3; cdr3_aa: ASSHPNTGGLADEQF
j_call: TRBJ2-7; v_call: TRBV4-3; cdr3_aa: ASSLGPKGAHEQY
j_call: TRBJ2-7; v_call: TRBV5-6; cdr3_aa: ASSLTPRTGDYEQY
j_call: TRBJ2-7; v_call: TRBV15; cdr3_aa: ATSRGFRESYYEQY
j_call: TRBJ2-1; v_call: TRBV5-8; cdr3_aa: ASSLATSPEQF
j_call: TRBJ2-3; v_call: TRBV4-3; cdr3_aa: ASSQVVSGISDTQY
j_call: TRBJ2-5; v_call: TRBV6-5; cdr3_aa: ASSYPPGQGIGTQY
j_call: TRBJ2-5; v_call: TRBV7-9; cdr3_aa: ASSSGNSETQY
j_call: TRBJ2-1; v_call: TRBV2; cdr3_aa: ASKTSYNEQF
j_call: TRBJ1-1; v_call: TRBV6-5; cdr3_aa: ASSYTGNTEAF
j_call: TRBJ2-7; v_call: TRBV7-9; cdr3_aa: ASSLVMGQDDEQY
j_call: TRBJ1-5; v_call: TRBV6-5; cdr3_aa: ASSGGQDFNQPQH
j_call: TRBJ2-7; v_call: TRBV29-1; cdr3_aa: SVDASGSPYEQY
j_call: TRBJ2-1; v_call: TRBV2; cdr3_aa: ASSEALPVYNEQF
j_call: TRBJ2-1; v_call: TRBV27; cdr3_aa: ASSQTGISYNEQF
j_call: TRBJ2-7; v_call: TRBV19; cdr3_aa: ASSMYSGSATYEQY
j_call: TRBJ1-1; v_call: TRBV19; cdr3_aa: ASSTGTGFTEAF
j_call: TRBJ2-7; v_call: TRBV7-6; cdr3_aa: ASSPGLAGYSYEQY
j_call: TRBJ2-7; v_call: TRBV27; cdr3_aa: ASSFERPLYYEQY
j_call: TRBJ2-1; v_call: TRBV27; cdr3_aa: ASSPTSGSSLFSYNEQF
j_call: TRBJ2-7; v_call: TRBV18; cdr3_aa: ASSPMDGSSYEQY
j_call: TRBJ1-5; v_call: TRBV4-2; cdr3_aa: ASSQVRDSNQPQH
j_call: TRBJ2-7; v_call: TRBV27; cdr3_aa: ASSSSDRVGAYEQY
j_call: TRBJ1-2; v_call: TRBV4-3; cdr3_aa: ASSQDLTGFYGYT
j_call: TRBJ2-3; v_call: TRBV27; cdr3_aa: ASSLGARRTDTQY
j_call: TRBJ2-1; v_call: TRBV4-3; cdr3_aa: ASSIGAGGYNEQF
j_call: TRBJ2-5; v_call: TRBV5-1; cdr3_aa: ASSPAGEGAY
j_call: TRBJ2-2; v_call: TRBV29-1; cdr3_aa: SVETGSTGELF
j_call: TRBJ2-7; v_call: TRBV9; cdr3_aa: ASAGTSSYEQY
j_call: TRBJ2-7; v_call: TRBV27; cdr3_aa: ASSYSGGSYEQY
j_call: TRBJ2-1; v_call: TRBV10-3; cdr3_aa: AIRGKAGEEVRIDEQF
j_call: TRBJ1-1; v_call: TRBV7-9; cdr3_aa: ASSQSARGYAEAF